The 12 T cell receptor beta chains below all came from one sample that was sequenced in a study of T cells in Graves' hyperthyroidism and ophthalmopathy. The source material, RNA transcripts, was used to amplify TCR beta CDR3 regions. A set of HTBI primers served as the primers for a first-round RT-PCR of the TCR CDR3. TCRdb passed the multiplex PCR reads through MiXCR, listing each CDR3 protein once. The sample contains approximately 640,000 distinct CDR3 sequences, roughly a sixth of which appear only once. The sequencing input was blood. These receptors came from a man over 45 with Graves' hyperthyroidism.

This clonotype showed up many times. The chain is built from TRBV11-2 and TRBJ2-1; D is perhaps TRBD2 (6 bases). The ends were cut back, 3 bases at V and 8 bases at J, with 14 bases in the middle. The CDR3 has 14 amino acids. Germline V gives CDR1 SGHAT, CDR2 FQNNGV. The CDR3 DNA sequence: TGTGCCAGCAGCTTTACTAGCACCCGGGATGAGCAGTTCTTC. Protein sequence: CASSFTSTRDEQFF.

This clonotype occurred once. The CDR3 reads CASTTLDSHEQYF. The CDR3 DNA reads as TGTGCCAGTACCACATTAGACAGCCACGAGCAGTACTTC. The chain is built from TRBV19 and TRBJ2-7; D may be TRBD1 (5 bases). The CDR3 extends over 13 amino acids. Trimming removed 7 bases at V and 5 bases at J, with 15 bases between. Germline V gene sequence: CDR1 LNHDA, CDR2 SQIVND (reference sequence).

The V gene is TRBV5-1, the J gene TRBJ2-1; no definite D call. The V end lost 1 base, the J end lost 3 bases, and 11 bases lay between the germline ends. Germline V gives CDR1 SGHRS, CDR2 YFSETQ. The CDR3 spans 15 residues. The CDR3 DNA follows: TGCGCCAGCAGCTTGCGACGGAGCGACTACAATGAGCAGTTCTTC. As protein: CASSLRRSDYNEQFF.

This clonotype was recorded a few times. In DNA, the CDR3 is TGTGCCACGTTTAAGTGGGGCACGTACGAGCAGTACTTC. It encodes CATFKWGTYEQYF. The chain has TRBV27 and TRBJ2-7, with a possible D match to TRBD1 (5 bases). Germline assignment: CDR1 MNHEY and CDR2 SMNVEV (reference sequence). The V gene lost 10 bases and the J gene lost 4 bases, with 17 bases spanning the gap. The CDR3 contains 13 residues.

This clonotype was picked up many times. The chain employs TRBV12-3 or TRBV12-4 and TRBJ2-3; 13 bases are a match to TRBD2. J gave up 4 bases and V 4 bases, and 8 bases lay outside the gene matches. The CDR3 has 17 amino acids. The CDR3 coding sequence is TGTGCCAGCAGTTACCCGACGGGACTAGCGGGACCAGATACGCAGTATTTT. Protein sequence: CASSYPTGLAGPDTQYF.

The chain recombines TRBV3-1 with TRBJ1-1; TRBD1 aligns across 9 bases. This CDR3 is 15 amino acids long. With V trimmed by 5 bases and J by 6 bases, 10 bases remained unmatched. CDR1 is LGHDT, CDR2 YNNKEL, per germline (reference sequence). CDR3 region: CASSNPTGGTAEAFF. CDR3 bases: TGTGCCAGCAGCAACCCGACAGGGGGAACCGCTGAAGCTTTCTTT.

This clonotype was detected many times. This chain links TRBV5-1 with TRBJ2-3; 10 nucleotides line up with TRBD1. CDR3 length: 16 residues. Trimming at V came to 3 bases and at J to 4 bases, leaving 8 bases not matched to a gene. Germline lookup yields CDR1 SGHRS and CDR2 YFSETQ. The CDR3: CASSSRTGGFSDTQYF. CDR3 DNA: TGCGCCAGCAGCTCCCGGACAGGGGGATTCTCAGATACGCAGTATTTT.

This clonotype was seen many times. The chain carries TRBV2 and TRBJ1-2; D gene uncertain. Per the germline V gene, CDR1 is SNHLY and CDR2 is FYNNEI. This CDR3 has 15 amino acids. The germline V and J ends were trimmed by 1 base and 1 base, with 10 bases remaining between them. CDR3 loop: CASSEEAPFNYGYTF. In DNA form, the CDR3 reads TGTGCCAGCAGTGAAGAGGCACCATTTAACTATGGCTACACCTTC.

The rearrangement links TRBV11-3 to TRBJ2-3; D is possibly TRBD1 or TRBD2 (5 bases each). V was shortened by 5 bases and J by 6 bases, with 21 bases between the two germline ends. The CDR3 is 16 residues long. Germline loops: CDR1 SGHNT, CDR2 YENEEA. The CDR3 DNA follows: TGTGCCAGCAGCCCTCGTGATGGGCCCTGGGGGGATACGCAGTATTTT. This encodes CASSPRDGPWGDTQYF.

This clonotype was detected ten times or more. The chain employs TRBV11-2 and TRBJ2-7; 9 bases line up with TRBD2. The CDR3 loop spans 14 amino acids. CDR1 and CDR2 (germline): SGHAT, FQNNGV. J gave up 4 bases and V 3 bases, and 4 bases lay outside the gene matches. This chain's CDR3 is CASSFGGGDYEQYF. CDR3 nucleotide sequence: TGTGCCAGCAGCTTTGGCGGGGGGGATTACGAGCAGTACTTC.

The genes are TRBV28 and TRBJ1-1, with TRBD1 as a possible D gene (5 bases). V lost 10 bases and J 0 bases, leaving 15 bases between the germline ends. This CDR3 contains 14 residues. From germline, CDR1 is MDHEN and CDR2 SYDVKM. CDR3 DNA: TGTGCCATCGTGAGTCGACAGCTGAACACTGAAGCTTTCTTT. It codes for CAIVSRQLNTEAFF. The whole variable domain, filled in from reference TRBV28 and TRBJ1-1, reads DVKVTQSSRYLVKRTGEKVFLECVQDMDHENMFWYRQDPGLGLRLIYFSYDVKMKEKGDIPEGYSVSREKKERFSLILESASTNQTSMYLCAIVSRQLNTEAFFGQGTRLTVV.

This clonotype was counted many times. This sequence joins TRBV7-9 and TRBJ1-2; 7 bases match TRBD1. This CDR3 is 14 amino acids long. Germline trimming cut 0 bases from V and 3 bases from J; bases unmatched to any gene: 1. Germline assignment: CDR1 SEHNR and CDR2 FQNEAQ (reference sequence). CDR3 sequence (DNA): TGTGCCAGCAGCTTAGCCGGGACAGACTATGGCTACACCTTC. This translates into CASSLAGTDYGYTF.